This is a list of T cell receptor beta chains from one sample in a study of T cells in localized non-small cell lung cancer. The table came from immunoSEQ multiplex PCR; TCRdb's copy has only in-frame clones and leaves some out. The sample includes 60,000 to 65,000 clones, approximately 87% seen only once; the top ten take roughly 1.8%. The sequencing used peripheral blood, collected before any cancer treatment. The receptors shown here come from a woman aged 40 to 75 with stage I lung adenocarcinoma. Both conserved end residues are part of each CDR3. The D gene is left open where the match is weak.

d_call: .
j_call: TRBJ2-7
v_call: TRBV6-5
cdr3_aa: CASSYSSGSSYEQYF
cdr3_nt: TGTGCCAGCAGTTACTCGTCAGGGTCCTCCTACGAGCAGTACTTC

d_call: TRBD1
j_call: TRBJ1-2
v_call: TRBV29-1
cdr3_aa: CSGRQGDYGYTF
cdr3_nt: TGCAGCGGCCGACAGGGTGATTATGGCTACACCTTC

d_call: .
j_call: TRBJ2-5
v_call: TRBV7-3
cdr3_aa: CASSPRGSGWDTQYF
cdr3_nt: TGTGCCAGCAGCCCCCGGGGGAGCGGATGGGATACCCAGTACTTC

d_call: .
j_call: TRBJ2-2
v_call: TRBV28
cdr3_aa: CASRLGGNTGELFF
cdr3_nt: TGTGCCAGCAGGCTAGGAGGTAACACCGGGGAGCTGTTTTTT

d_call: TRBD1
j_call: TRBJ1-5
v_call: TRBV2
cdr3_aa: CASSDPRGPNQPQHF
cdr3_nt: TGTGCCAGCAGTGATCCCAGGGGGCCTAATCAGCCCCAGCATTTT

d_call: .
j_call: TRBJ1-1
v_call: TRBV5-4
cdr3_aa: CASSNLDSSTEAFF
cdr3_nt: TGTGCCAGCAGCAATTTGGACAGCTCCACTGAAGCTTTCTTT

d_call: .
j_call: TRBJ1-5
v_call: TRBV2
cdr3_aa: CASSGGTSYSNQPQHF
cdr3_nt: TGTGCCAGCAGTGGGGGGACATCTTATAGCAATCAGCCCCAGCATTTT

d_call: TRBD2
j_call: TRBJ2-3
v_call: TRBV29-1
cdr3_aa: CSVEDQTSGHHPSTDTQYF
cdr3_nt: TGCAGCGTTGAAGATCAAACTAGCGGACACCATCCTAGCACAGATACGCAGTATTTT

d_call: .
j_call: TRBJ1-6
v_call: TRBV6-5
cdr3_aa: CASSVVQGNSPLHF
cdr3_nt: TGTGCCAGCAGCGTAGTTCAGGGGAATTCACCCCTCCACTTT

d_call: TRBD2
j_call: TRBJ2-6
v_call: TRBV14
cdr3_aa: CASSPSGRAFGANVLTF
cdr3_nt: TGTGCCAGCAGCCCGAGCGGGAGGGCCTTTGGGGCCAACGTCCTGACTTTC